This T cell receptor beta chain was identified during a study of cytomegalovirus exposure and HLA in healthy donors. The overall study: Roughly four fifths of around 400 genotyped donors fell in the Caucasian-associated ancestry cluster.

Researchers ran the PCR with 60 Vbeta and 13 Jbeta primers. Clones were sequenced by immunoSEQ multiplex PCR, and TCRdb holds only the in-frame ones, with some missing. The profile shows about 160,000 clones, about 80% of them singletons. V trimming: 2 bases; J trimming: 7 bases; junction bases outside the gene matches: 2. The CDR3 contains 13 residues. The germline V gene has CDR1 SEHNR and CDR2 FQNEAQ (reference sequence). As to this clone: The same CDR3 arises from other DNA sequences in this sample as well.

This chain connects TRBV7-9 to TRBJ1-5; TRBD1 aligns across 7 bases. The sequencing input was PBMCs. This clonotype was obtained from a woman between 50 and 59 years old in good health and CMV-seropositive. The CDR3 nucleotides are TGTGCCAGCAGCTTAACAGGGGACCAGCCCCAGCATTTT. It translates to CASSLTGDQPQHF.